The TCR beta chain described here comes from a study of blood T cell repertoires in COVID-19. The ends were cut back, 6 bases at V and 4 bases at J, with 10 bases in the middle. The germline CDR1 and CDR2 sequences are DFQATT and SNEGSKA (reference sequence). CDR3 length: 11 residues. As regards this clone: The identical CDR3 is also encoded by other nucleotide sequences in the sample.

Clones were read by immunoSEQ multiplex PCR, and TCRdb kept only the in-frame ones, dropping some. The sample includes roughly 350,000 clones, 92% seen only once; the top ten take 18%. Sequenced: PBMCs or T cells enriched from blood (not recorded which). The clonotype originates from a woman aged 30 to 39 who had recovered from COVID-19. The rearrangement links TRBV20-1 to TRBJ2-7; D perhaps matches TRBD1 (5 bases). The chain's CDR3 is CSARQSYEQYF. In DNA, the CDR3 is TGCAGTGCCCGACAGTCTTACGAGCAGTACTTC.